This TCR beta chain was sequenced during a study of shared clonotypes between healthy human individuals. Study-level results: The study found lower generation probabilities in non-shared clonotypes than in those shared by all four donors.

The investigators split CD4+ cells into a CD45RA+ naive subset and a CD45RA-negative memory subset. In the original processing: Junction-only sequences produced by ImmunoSEQ had no quality scores, so filtering differed. Profiling relied on immunoSEQ multiplex PCR, and the TCRdb table lists in-frame clones only, not all of them. That table supplies the V and J calls and clone size; D and trimming were determined from the DNA. The repertoire has some 1,400,000 clones, roughly 96% of them found once; the top ten carry about 1%. This CDR3 contains 11 residues. A remark on this clone: No antigen is known for it.

The material sequenced was naive CD4+ T cells sorted from blood. Subset specified: CD45RA+ positively selected. The origin of this receptor is a man younger than 45 in good health. V is TRBV12-2 and J is TRBJ2-7; the D call in the table, TRBD2, was not verified against the DNA. TRBV12-2 is noted as a pseudogene. The CDR3 DNA reads TGTGCAAGTCGCCATCCCCCTAGCGACCACTTC. Translated: CASRHPPSDHF.